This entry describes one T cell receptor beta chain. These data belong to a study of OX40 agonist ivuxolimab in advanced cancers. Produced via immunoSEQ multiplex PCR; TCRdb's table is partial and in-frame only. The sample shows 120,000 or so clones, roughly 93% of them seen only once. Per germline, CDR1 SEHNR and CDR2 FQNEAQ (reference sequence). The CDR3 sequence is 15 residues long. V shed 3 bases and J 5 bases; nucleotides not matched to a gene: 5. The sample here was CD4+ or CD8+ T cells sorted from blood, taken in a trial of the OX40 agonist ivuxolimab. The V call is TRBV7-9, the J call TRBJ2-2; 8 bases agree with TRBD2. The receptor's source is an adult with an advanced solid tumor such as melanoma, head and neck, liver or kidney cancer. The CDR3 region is CASSFGRAWTGELFF. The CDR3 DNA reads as TGTGCCAGCAGCTTCGGGAGGGCGTGGACCGGGGAGCTGTTTTTT.